A selection of T cell receptor beta chains follows, all from one sample in a study of identical twins. A single record per CDR3 protein comes from TCRdb applying MiXCR to the 5' RACE reads. The table has about 700,000 distinct CDR3 sequences, 5.5% to 7.5% seen once. The sequencing input was naive T cells sorted from blood. These receptors all stem from a man between 18 and 35 years old in good health. Each CDR3 is given with its conserved first and last residue. D genes are given only for firm matches. The size field is filled for only some rows; it gives once, few, many or a size class.

size,J,V,D,CDR3,DNA
.,TRBJ1-6,TRBV3-1,.,CASSQEGTVNSPLHF,TGTGCCAGCAGCCAAGAGGGGACCGTCAATTCACCCCTCCACTTT
many,TRBJ2-1,TRBV24-1,TRBD2,CATSDFASGTSGNNEQFF,TGTGCCACCAGTGATTTTGCCTCCGGGACTAGCGGAAACAATGAGCAGTTCTTC
many,TRBJ2-3,TRBV4-2,.,CASSQEITDTQYF,TGTGCCAGCAGCCAAGAAATAACAGATACGCAGTATTTT
few,TRBJ2-3,TRBV6-2/TRBV6-3,TRBD2,CASTRSETSSTDTQYF,TGTGCCAGCACTCGAAGTGAGACTAGCAGCACAGATACGCAGTATTTT
.,TRBJ1-1,TRBV10-3,TRBD1,CAIRDRVGTEAFF,TGTGCCATACGTGACAGGGTCGGTACTGAAGCTTTCTTT
.,TRBJ2-3,TRBV6-4,.,CASSDSIAPDTQYF,TGTGCCAGCAGTGACTCGATAGCCCCAGATACGCAGTATTTT
.,TRBJ2-1,TRBV3-1,TRBD1,CASSHRDRAYNEQFF,TGTGCCAGCAGCCATCGGGACAGGGCCTACAATGAGCAGTTCTTC
many,TRBJ1-1,TRBV6-2/TRBV6-3,TRBD1,CASSNNRDRNEAFF,TGTGCCAGCAGCAACAACCGGGACAGGAATGAAGCTTTCTTT
.,TRBJ2-1,TRBV5-5,TRBD2,CASLHLAGGRSDEQFF,TGTGCCAGCCTTCATCTAGCGGGAGGCCGCAGCGATGAGCAGTTCTTC
many,TRBJ2-7,TRBV20-1,.,CSARDRGTSTYEQYF,TGCAGTGCTAGGGATCGAGGGACCTCCACCTACGAGCAGTACTTC
few,TRBJ2-3,TRBV7-2,TRBD1,CASSSGQGRTDTQYF,TGTGCCAGCAGCTCGGGACAGGGTAGAACAGATACGCAGTATTTT
.,TRBJ2-3,TRBV11-2,.,CASSFGGFAGTDTQYF,TGTGCCAGCAGCTTCGGGGGTTTCGCCGGCACAGATACGCAGTATTTT
many,TRBJ2-1,TRBV2,.,CASTGLLKQFF,TGTGCCAGCACGGGACTCCTTAAACAGTTCTTC
few,TRBJ2-7,TRBV6-5,.,CASSLSRISSYEQYF,TGTGCCAGCAGTTTAAGCAGGATCAGCTCCTACGAGCAGTACTTC
few,TRBJ2-3,TRBV6-1,TRBD2,CASSRTPGGGSTDTQYF,TGTGCCAGCAGTCGAACACCCGGGGGGGGCAGCACAGATACGCAGTATTTT
.,TRBJ2-1,TRBV28,TRBD2,CASSSLAGPPYNEQFF,TGTGCCAGCAGTTCCCTAGCGGGACCGCCTTACAATGAGCAGTTCTTC
.,TRBJ2-7,TRBV4-1,.,CASSHLLDRLLEQYF,TGCGCCAGCAGCCACCTACTAGACAGGCTACTCGAGCAGTACTTC
many,TRBJ1-1,TRBV5-1,.,CASSLATGHEAFF,TGCGCCAGCAGCTTGGCAACAGGTCATGAAGCTTTCTTT
many,TRBJ1-4,TRBV11-2,.,CASSFPREGTTNEKLFF,TGTGCCAGCAGCTTCCCTCGAGAGGGGACAACTAATGAAAAACTGTTTTTT
.,TRBJ2-1,TRBV6-2/TRBV6-3,.,CASSYRTGANEQFF,TGTGCCAGCAGTTACAGGACTGGGGCCAATGAGCAGTTCTTC
many,TRBJ2-7,TRBV12-3/TRBV12-4,TRBD2,CASSLLAGGSSYEQYF,TGTGCCAGCAGTTTACTAGCGGGAGGTAGCTCCTACGAGCAGTACTTC
many,TRBJ1-5,TRBV21-1,.,CASSLERAGNQPQHF,TGTGCCAGCAGCTTGGAGAGGGCAGGAAATCAGCCCCAGCATTTT
few,TRBJ2-1,TRBV6-5,TRBD2,CASSYPSGDEQFF,TGTGCCAGCAGTTATCCTAGCGGAGATGAGCAGTTCTTC
few,TRBJ2-1,TRBV12-3/TRBV12-4,.,CASSRESSYNEQFF,TGTGCCAGCAGTCGGGAGAGCTCCTACAATGAGCAGTTCTTC
many,TRBJ2-3,TRBV5-5,.,CASVGGVFTDTQYF,TGTGCCAGCGTCGGCGGGGTATTCACAGATACGCAGTATTTT
.,TRBJ2-2,TRBV14,.,CASSHGFGGSRLGELFF,TGTGCCAGCAGCCACGGTTTTGGAGGGAGTCGTCTCGGGGAGCTGTTTTTT
many,TRBJ2-2,TRBV12-3/TRBV12-4,TRBD2,CASSGGLAVNTGELFF,TGTGCCAGCAGTGGAGGACTAGCGGTGAACACCGGGGAGCTGTTTTTT
few,TRBJ1-4,TRBV20-1,.,CSARVSGRENEKLFF,TGCAGTGCTAGAGTGTCGGGCAGGGAGAATGAAAAACTGTTTTTT
many,TRBJ1-2,TRBV29-1,.,CSCVNGGYTF,TGCAGCTGCGTGAACGGAGGCTACACCTTC
few,TRBJ1-4,TRBV3-1,TRBD1,CASGGTANEKLFF,TGTGCCAGTGGAGGGACAGCTAATGAAAAACTGTTTTTT
few,TRBJ2-3,TRBV24-1,TRBD2,CATSDLAGAGTDTQYF,TGTGCCACCAGTGATTTAGCGGGAGCAGGCACAGATACGCAGTATTTT
few,TRBJ2-7,TRBV7-8,.,CASSLGGGQEQYF,TGTGCCAGCAGCTTAGGCGGCGGGCAAGAGCAGTACTTC
many,TRBJ2-7,TRBV20-1,.,CSARDLGSSYEQYF,TGCAGTGCTAGAGATCTTGGGAGCTCCTACGAGCAGTACTTC
many,TRBJ2-1,TRBV29-1,.,CSAALGNEQFF,TGCAGCGCTGCCTTGGGCAATGAGCAGTTCTTC
few,TRBJ2-1,TRBV20-1,.,CSALVGPTYNEQFF,TGCAGTGCTCTAGTCGGGCCGACCTACAATGAGCAGTTCTTC
many,TRBJ1-2,TRBV20-1,.,CSARRGEGRIANYGYTF,TGCAGTGCTAGACGAGGTGAGGGGAGGATTGCTAACTATGGCTACACCTTC
few,TRBJ1-1,TRBV20-1,.,CSAVLAENTEAFF,TGCAGTGCTGTTCTGGCGGAGAACACTGAAGCTTTCTTT
few,TRBJ2-4,TRBV3-1,.,CASSISGAKNIQYF,TGTGCCAGCAGCATCAGCGGAGCCAAAAACATTCAGTACTTC
many,TRBJ2-1,TRBV12-3/TRBV12-4,.,CASSRQASLWMNEQFF,TGTGCCAGCAGTAGACAGGCATCCCTATGGATGAATGAGCAGTTCTTC
many,TRBJ2-3,TRBV11-2,.,CASSPGAGPFTDTQYF,TGTGCCAGCAGCCCAGGGGCCGGCCCATTCACAGATACGCAGTATTTT
few,TRBJ1-1,TRBV7-9,.,CASSPGANAEAFF,TGTGCCAGCTCCCCGGGGGCAAACGCTGAAGCTTTCTTT
.,TRBJ1-5,TRBV6-2/TRBV6-3,.,CASTTVGSNQPQHF,TGTGCCAGCACGACCGTGGGGAGCAATCAGCCCCAGCATTTT
.,TRBJ2-1,TRBV7-2,TRBD2,CASSSSGRHGEQFF,TGTGCCAGCAGCAGTAGCGGGAGGCATGGTGAGCAGTTCTTC
many,TRBJ2-3,TRBV5-1,.,CASSLEGMSFTDTQYF,TGCGCCAGCAGCTTGGAGGGGATGTCTTTCACAGATACGCAGTATTTT
many,TRBJ2-1,TRBV5-5,.,CASSSGTPNEQFF,TGTGCCAGCAGCTCCGGGACACCAAATGAGCAGTTCTTC
few,TRBJ1-2,TRBV12-3/TRBV12-4,TRBD1,CASSPTGFGRYTF,TGTGCCAGCAGTCCGACAGGGTTCGGACGCTACACCTTC
many,TRBJ1-5,TRBV12-3/TRBV12-4,.,CASSSRGGIVNQPQHF,TGTGCCAGCAGTTCCCGTGGAGGGATTGTCAATCAGCCCCAGCATTTT
many,TRBJ2-1,TRBV12-5,TRBD2,CASGRGVGGNEQFF,TGTGCTAGTGGTCGGGGGGTGGGAGGAAATGAGCAGTTCTTC
.,TRBJ2-2,TRBV5-1,.,CASGVNLNTGELFF,TGCGCCAGCGGGGTTAATCTGAACACCGGGGAGCTGTTTTTT
.,TRBJ2-3,TRBV12-3/TRBV12-4,TRBD2,CASSFSGSGIPNTQYF,TGTGCCAGCAGTTTCAGCGGGAGCGGGATTCCGAATACGCAGTATTTT
many,TRBJ2-3,TRBV6-1,TRBD1,CASRFEPGTGGPDTQYF,TGTGCCAGCAGGTTCGAGCCTGGGACAGGGGGCCCAGATACGCAGTATTTT
many,TRBJ2-3,TRBV11-2,TRBD2,CASSSGLAGTSSTDTQYF,TGTGCCAGCAGCTCCGGACTAGCGGGAACCTCTAGCACAGATACGCAGTATTTT
many,TRBJ2-7,TRBV6-5,TRBD1,CASSSQGEVQVYEQYF,TGTGCCAGCAGTTCACAGGGGGAAGTCCAAGTCTACGAGCAGTACTTC
many,TRBJ2-1,TRBV29-1,TRBD2,CSAGLATDNEQFF,TGCAGCGCTGGACTAGCGACTGACAATGAGCAGTTCTTC
once,TRBJ2-3,TRBV7-9,TRBD2,CASKGWTSGRSPDTQYF,TGTGCCAGCAAAGGCTGGACTAGCGGGAGAAGCCCAGATACGCAGTATTTT
many,TRBJ2-2,TRBV29-1,.,CSAISWTGELFF,TGCAGCGCAATTTCATGGACCGGGGAGCTGTTTTTT
many,TRBJ2-1,TRBV6-2/TRBV6-3,.,CASSGWKAGGEQFF,TGTGCCAGCAGTGGGTGGAAAGCCGGGGGTGAGCAGTTCTTC
.,TRBJ2-6,TRBV6-5,.,CASSYVAVLSSGANVLTF,TGTGCCAGCAGTTACGTAGCCGTTTTGAGCTCTGGGGCCAACGTCCTGACTTTC
few,TRBJ2-1,TRBV3-1,TRBD2,CASSQAPTASGSGEQFF,TGTGCCAGCAGCCAAGCCCCCACGGCTAGCGGGAGTGGTGAGCAGTTCTTC
few,TRBJ1-3,TRBV25-1,.,CASSESRIGLPSGNTIYF,TGTGCCAGCAGTGAATCTCGGATAGGGCTACCCTCTGGAAACACCATATATTTT